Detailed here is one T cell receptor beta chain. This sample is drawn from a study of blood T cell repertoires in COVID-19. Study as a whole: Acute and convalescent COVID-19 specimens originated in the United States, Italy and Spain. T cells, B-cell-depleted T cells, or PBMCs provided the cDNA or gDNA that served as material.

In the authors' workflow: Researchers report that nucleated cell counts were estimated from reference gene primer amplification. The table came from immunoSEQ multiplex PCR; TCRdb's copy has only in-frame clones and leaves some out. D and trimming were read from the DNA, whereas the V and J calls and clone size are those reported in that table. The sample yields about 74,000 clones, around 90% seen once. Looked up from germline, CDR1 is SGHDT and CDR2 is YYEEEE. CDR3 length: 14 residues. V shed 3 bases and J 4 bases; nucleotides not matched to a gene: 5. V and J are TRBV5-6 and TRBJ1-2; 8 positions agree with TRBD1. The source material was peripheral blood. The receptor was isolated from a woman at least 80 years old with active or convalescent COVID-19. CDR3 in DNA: TGTGCCAGCAGCTGGGGGGACAGGTCCTATGGCTACACCTTC. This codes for CASSWGDRSYGYTF.